A single count supports the clone carrying this TCR beta chain. This sample stems from a study of OX40 agonist ivuxolimab in advanced cancers. Some clones are missing from TCRdb's copy, which holds only in-frame ones; the method was immunoSEQ multiplex PCR. The table lists 20,000 or so clones, around 79% of them singletons. The V segment lost 0 bases and the J segment 6 bases; nucleotides outside the gene matches: 0. The CDR3 runs 15 residues. Germline V gene lookup returns CDR1 MRHNA and CDR2 SNTAGT. V usage is TRBV6-4 and J usage is TRBJ1-6; 9 bases map to TRBD1. The clonotype was recovered from an adult with an advanced solid tumor such as melanoma, head and neck, liver or kidney cancer. Material: CD4+ or CD8+ T cells sorted from blood, obtained in a trial of the OX40 agonist ivuxolimab. For the CDR3, the DNA is TGTGCCAGCAGTGACTCGACAGGGGGTAATTCACCCCTCCACTTT. Protein: CASSDSTGGNSPLHF.